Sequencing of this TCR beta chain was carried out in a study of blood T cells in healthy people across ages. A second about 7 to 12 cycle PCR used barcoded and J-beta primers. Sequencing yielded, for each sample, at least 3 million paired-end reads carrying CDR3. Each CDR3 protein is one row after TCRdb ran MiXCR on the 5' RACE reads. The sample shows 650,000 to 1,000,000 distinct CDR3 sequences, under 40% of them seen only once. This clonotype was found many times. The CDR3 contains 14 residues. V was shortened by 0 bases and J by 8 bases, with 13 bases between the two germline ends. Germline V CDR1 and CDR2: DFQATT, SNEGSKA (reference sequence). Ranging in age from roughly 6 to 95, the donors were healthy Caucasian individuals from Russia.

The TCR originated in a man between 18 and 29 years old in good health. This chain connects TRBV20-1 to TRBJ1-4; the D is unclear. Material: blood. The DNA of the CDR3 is TGCAGTGCTAGAGATCGGGGTTTGGGGGAAAAACTGTTTTTT. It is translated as CSARDRGLGEKLFF.